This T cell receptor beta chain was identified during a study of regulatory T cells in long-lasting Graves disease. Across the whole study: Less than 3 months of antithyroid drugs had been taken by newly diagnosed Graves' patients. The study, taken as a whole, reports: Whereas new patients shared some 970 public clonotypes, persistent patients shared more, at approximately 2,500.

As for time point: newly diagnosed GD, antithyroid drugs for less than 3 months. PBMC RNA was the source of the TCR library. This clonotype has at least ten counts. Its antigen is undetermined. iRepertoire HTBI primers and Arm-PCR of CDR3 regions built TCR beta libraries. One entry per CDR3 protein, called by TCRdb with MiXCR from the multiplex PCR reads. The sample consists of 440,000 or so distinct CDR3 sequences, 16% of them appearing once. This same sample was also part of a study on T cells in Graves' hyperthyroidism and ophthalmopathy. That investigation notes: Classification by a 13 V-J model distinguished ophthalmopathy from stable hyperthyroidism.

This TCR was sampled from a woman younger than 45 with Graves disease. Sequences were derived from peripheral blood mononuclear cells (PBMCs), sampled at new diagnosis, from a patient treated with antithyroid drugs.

CDR3 sequence reads: CASGARVESDTQYF. CDR3 bases: TGTGCCAGCGGGGCGAGGGTGGAATCAGATACGCAGTATTTT. The V call is TRBV27, the J call TRBJ2-3; D may match TRBD1 or TRBD2 (5 bases each). The CDR3 length is 14 residues. V lost 8 bases and J 4 bases, leaving 16 bases between the germline ends. CDR1 and CDR2 from the germline V gene are MNHEY and SMNVEV (reference sequence).